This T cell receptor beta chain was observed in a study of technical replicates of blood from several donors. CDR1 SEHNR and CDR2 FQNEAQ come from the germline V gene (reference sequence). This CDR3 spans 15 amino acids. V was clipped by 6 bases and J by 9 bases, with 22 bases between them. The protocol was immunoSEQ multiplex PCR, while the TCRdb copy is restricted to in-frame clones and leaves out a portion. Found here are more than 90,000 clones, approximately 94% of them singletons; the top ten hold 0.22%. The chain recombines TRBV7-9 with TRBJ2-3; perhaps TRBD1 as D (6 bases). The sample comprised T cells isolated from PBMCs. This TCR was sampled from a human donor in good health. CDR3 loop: CASSGGSGRWETQYF. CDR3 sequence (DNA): TGTGCCAGCAGTGGGGGCTCGGGGCGTTGGGAAACGCAGTATTTT. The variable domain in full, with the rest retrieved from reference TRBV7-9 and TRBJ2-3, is DTGVSQNPRHKITKRGQNVTFRCDPISEHNRLYWYRQTLGQGPEFLTYFQNEAQLEKSRLLSDRFSAERPKGSFSTLEIQRTEQGDSAMYLCASSGGSGRWETQYFGPGTRLTVL.